The clone carrying this TCR beta chain was observed once. Profiling relied on immunoSEQ multiplex PCR, and the TCRdb table lists in-frame clones only, not all of them. Found here are 300,000 to 450,000 clones, around 85% of them singletons; the top ten hold roughly 3.7%. The germline V gene encodes CDR1 LNHDA and CDR2 SQIVND (reference sequence). The CDR3 has 16 residues. J was trimmed by 2 bases and V by 6 bases; bases with no gene match: 10. This record belongs to a study of blood T cell repertoires in COVID-19. Turning to the study itself: Acute and convalescent COVID-19 samples came from the United States, Italy and Spain. PBMCs, B-cell-depleted T cells, or T cells provided the cDNA or gDNA that made up the material.

The V call is TRBV19, the J call TRBJ2-3, with 8 bases identical to TRBD1. This clonotype was sampled from a woman younger than 35 with acute or convalescent COVID-19. The sample taken for sequencing was peripheral blood. CDR3 sequence reads: CASSLMTGAITDTQYF. The CDR3 DNA sequence: TGTGCCAGTAGCCTAATGACAGGGGCGATCACAGATACGCAGTATTTT.